In its sample, the clone carrying this TCR beta chain was seen once. This specimen comes from a study of PD-1 blockade in classical Hodgkin lymphoma. Method: immunoSEQ multiplex PCR; TCRdb's copy keeps in-frame clones and lacks some. The data show approximately 34,000 clones, roughly 82% seen once. The CDR3 contains 13 residues. Trimming cost V 2 bases and J 6 bases, with 11 bases left between them. The germline V gene encodes CDR1 LNHDA and CDR2 SQIVND (reference sequence). All trial patients relapsed after autologous stem cell transplantation. The chain couples TRBV19 to TRBJ2-7; possibly TRBD1 for D (6 bases). The receptor's source is a human donor with classical Hodgkin lymphoma. This specimen consisted of peripheral blood mononuclear cells (PBMCs), obtained at baseline. CDR3 sequence (DNA): TGTGCCAGTAGTATAACATCGGACAGCGAGCAGTACTTC. Its protein is CASSITSDSEQYF.